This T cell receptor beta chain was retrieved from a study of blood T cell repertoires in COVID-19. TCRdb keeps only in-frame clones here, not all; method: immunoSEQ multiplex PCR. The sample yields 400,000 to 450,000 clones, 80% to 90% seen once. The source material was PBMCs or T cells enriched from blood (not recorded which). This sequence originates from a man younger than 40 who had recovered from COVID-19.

The CDR3 spells CASSRETGRTTSSPLHF. The CDR3 bases are TGTGCCAGCAGCCGCGAGACAGGGAGGACTACGAGTTCACCCCTCCACTTT. The chain uses TRBV3-1 (or the pseudogene TRBV3-2) and TRBJ1-6; 7 bases are a match to TRBD1. The CDR3 is 17 amino acids. The ends lost 4 bases at V and 9 bases at J; junction bases unmatched: 15. Per the germline V gene, CDR1 is LGHDT and CDR2 is YNNKEL (reference sequence).